This TCR beta chain was retrieved from a study of T-cell reconstitution after alpha-beta-depleted transplantation in children. Preparation of the TCRbeta library used unique molecular identifiers. TCRdb itself ran the PCR reads through MiXCR, one entry per CDR3 protein. This sample has 200,000 to 250,000 distinct CDR3 sequences; approximately 8.4% occur once, and the top ten carry roughly a third. This clonotype came up many times. Its antigen is still unknown. Study findings and constraints: Hyperexpanded clones declined; after one year, newly produced T cells mostly supplied diversity. Alpha-beta T cells present about two months after transplant were reported to originate from several hundred expanded graft clones. Some patients owed their high day-60 TCRbeta diversity to surviving recipient T cells and thymic progenitors.

The TCR comes from a male patient between 2 and 10 years old who had a stem cell transplant for acute myeloid leukemia, so the T cells may come from the graft donor. The sample consisted of PBMCs, mostly from graft donor cells, taken 360 days after TCRalphabeta/CD19-depleted stem cell transplant.

Here the CDR3 DNA reads TGTGCCAGCAGTTTAAGAGGGGTGGCCTTCTACGAGCAGTACTTC. This translates into CASSLRGVAFYEQYF. V usage is TRBV12-3 or TRBV12-4 and J usage is TRBJ2-7; D possibly matches TRBD1 or TRBD2 (5 bases each). The CDR3 sequence is 15 residues long. The V end lost 2 bases, the J end lost 3 bases, and 14 bases lay between the germline ends.